This TCR beta chain derives from a study of breast tumors, draining lymph nodes, adjacent tissues. The CDR3 extends over 15 amino acids. V lost 7 bases to trimming and J lost 7 bases; unmatched junction nucleotides: 6. The germline gives CDR1 MDHEN, CDR2 SYDVKM. Using its own MiXCR run on the multiplex PCR reads, TCRdb lists one record per CDR3 protein. In the table there are 25,000 or so distinct CDR3 sequences, 60% to 75% of which are singletons. This clonotype was counted at least ten times. Antigen unknown. General observations from the study: The lymph node origin of tumor T cells was framed as consistent with a hypothesis, not demonstrated.

This chain links TRBV28 with TRBJ2-2, with 13 bases matching TRBD2. The source is a female donor with breast cancer. Some clones in this sample may be carry-over from other donors' samples. The sample taken for sequencing was tumor-adjacent breast tissue. DNA for the CDR3: TGTGCCAGCACCACTCGACTAGCGGGAGGCGGGGAGCTGTTTTTT. It specifies CASTTRLAGGGELFF.